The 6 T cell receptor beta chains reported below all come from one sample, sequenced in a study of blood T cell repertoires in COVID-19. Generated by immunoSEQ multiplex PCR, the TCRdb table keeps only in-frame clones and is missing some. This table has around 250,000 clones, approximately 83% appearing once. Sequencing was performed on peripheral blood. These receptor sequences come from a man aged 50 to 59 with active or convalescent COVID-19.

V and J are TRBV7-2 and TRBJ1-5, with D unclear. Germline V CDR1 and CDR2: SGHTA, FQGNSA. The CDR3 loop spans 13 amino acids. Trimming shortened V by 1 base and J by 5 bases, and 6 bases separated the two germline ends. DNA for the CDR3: TGTGCCAGCAGCTTAGGCTCAGATCAGCCCCAGCATTTT. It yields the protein CASSLGSDQPQHF.

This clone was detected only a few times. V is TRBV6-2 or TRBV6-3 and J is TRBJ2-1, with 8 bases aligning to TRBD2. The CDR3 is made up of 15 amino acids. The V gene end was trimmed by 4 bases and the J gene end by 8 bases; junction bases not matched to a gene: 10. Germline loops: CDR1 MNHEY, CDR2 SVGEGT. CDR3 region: CASSFPSGRPDEQFF. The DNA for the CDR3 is TGTGCCAGCAGTTTCCCTAGCGGGCGGCCGGATGAGCAGTTCTTC.

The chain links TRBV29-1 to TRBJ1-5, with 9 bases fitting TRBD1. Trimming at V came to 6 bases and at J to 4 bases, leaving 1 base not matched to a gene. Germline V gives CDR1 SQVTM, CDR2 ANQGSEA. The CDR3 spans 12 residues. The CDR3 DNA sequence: TGCAGCGTGGGACAGGGAAATCAGCCCCAGCATTTT. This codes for CSVGQGNQPQHF. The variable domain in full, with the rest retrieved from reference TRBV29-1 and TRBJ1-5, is SAVISQKPSRDICQRGTSLTIQCQVDSQVTMMFWYRQQPGQSLTLIATANQGSEATYESGFVIDKFPISRPNLTFSTLTVSNMSPEDSSIYLCSVGQGNQPQHFGDGTRLSIL.

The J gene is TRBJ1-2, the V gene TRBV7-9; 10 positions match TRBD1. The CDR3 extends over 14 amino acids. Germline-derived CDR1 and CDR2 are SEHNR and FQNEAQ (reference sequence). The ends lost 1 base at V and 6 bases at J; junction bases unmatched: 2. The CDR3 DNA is TGTGCCAGCAGCTTAGTCGGGACAGGGGATGGCTACACCTTC. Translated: CASSLVGTGDGYTF. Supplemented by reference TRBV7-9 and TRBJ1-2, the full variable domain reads DTGVSQNPRHKITKRGQNVTFRCDPISEHNRLYWYRQTLGQGPEFLTYFQNEAQLEKSRLLSDRFSAERPKGSFSTLEIQRTEQGDSAMYLCASSLVGTGDGYTFGSGTRLTVV.

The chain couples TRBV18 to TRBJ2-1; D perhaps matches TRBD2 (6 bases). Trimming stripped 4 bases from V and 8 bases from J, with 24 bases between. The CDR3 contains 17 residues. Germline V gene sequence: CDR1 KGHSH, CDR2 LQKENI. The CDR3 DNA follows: TGTGCCAGCTCACTGTTAGGGGCGGGAACCCAAAGTCATGAGCAGTTCTTC. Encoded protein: CASSLLGAGTQSHEQFF.

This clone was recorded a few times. The chain's CDR3 is CATSKATGATGAKNIQYF. CDR3 bases: TGTGCCACCAGCAAAGCGACAGGGGCAACGGGGGCCAAAAACATTCAGTACTTC. V usage is TRBV15 and J usage is TRBJ2-4; 8 bases map to TRBD1. CDR1 is LNHNV and CDR2 is YYDKDF in the germline V gene (reference sequence). The ends lost 4 bases at V and 1 base at J; junction bases unmatched: 12. The CDR3 runs 18 residues.